The clone carrying this TCR beta chain was found a few times. The data were taken from a study of blood T cell repertoires in COVID-19. Study-level information: The United States, Italy and Spain provided the acute and convalescent COVID-19 samples.

The V segment lost 2 bases and the J segment 8 bases; nucleotides outside the gene matches: 13. Per germline, CDR1 MNHEY and CDR2 SVGEGT. CDR3 length: 16 amino acids. This table comes from immunoSEQ multiplex PCR, and its TCRdb copy is limited to in-frame clones, with some not included. Of approximately 150,000 clones listed, around 87% are singletons. The specimen sequenced was peripheral blood. This sequence was found in a man aged 45-60 years who had recovered from COVID-19. The chain combines TRBV6-2 or TRBV6-3 with TRBJ1-2; 8 nucleotides line up with TRBD1. CDR3 loop: CASSYPGTGLSEGYTF. Here the CDR3 DNA reads TGTGCCAGCAGTTACCCCGGGACAGGACTTTCGGAGGGCTACACCTTC.